Below are 14 T cell receptor beta chains sequenced from a single sample in a study of OX40 agonist ivuxolimab in advanced cancers. TCRdb's copy holds only in-frame clones and misses some; the assay was immunoSEQ multiplex PCR. The profile covers tens of thousands of clones, with roughly 80% appearing a single time and around 5% taken by the ten largest. Source: CD4+ or CD8+ T cells sorted from blood, taken in a trial of the OX40 agonist ivuxolimab. These TCRs come from an adult with an advanced solid tumor such as melanoma, head and neck, liver or kidney cancer.

This clone was seen only once. V gene TRBV4-3 combines with J gene TRBJ2-7; 8 bases agree with TRBD1. Germline V gene data show CDR1 as LGHNA and CDR2 as YSLEER. The ends lost 4 bases at V and 3 bases at J; junction bases unmatched: 8. The CDR3 has 15 residues. As DNA, the CDR3 is TGCGCCAGCAGCCGATCACAGGGGGAACACTACGAGCAGTACTTC. Amino acids: CASSRSQGEHYEQYF.

With regard to this clone: The sample contains more than one DNA sequence encoding this CDR3. The CDR3 DNA is TGTGCCAGCAGCTTAGCGGGCAGAATGAACACTGAAGCTTTCTTT. It specifies CASSLAGRMNTEAFF. This rearrangement joins TRBV7-2 to TRBJ1-1; D unclear. Germline V gene data show CDR1 as SGHTA and CDR2 as FQGNSA. Trimming removed 0 bases from V and 0 bases from J, with 8 bases in between. CDR3 length: 15 residues.

The chain is built from TRBV6-1 and TRBJ2-7; no firm D call. Germline-derived CDR1 and CDR2 are MNHNS and SASEGT. The CDR3 sequence is 13 residues long. V lost 0 bases to trimming and J lost 5 bases, with 8 bases between them. CDR3 in amino acids: CASSEALSDEQYF. The CDR3 coding sequence is TGTGCCAGCAGTGAAGCGCTCAGCGACGAGCAGTACTTC.

The chain joins TRBV10-2 to TRBJ1-5, with D possibly TRBD1 on 5 matching bases. The CDR3 is 14 amino acids. Per germline, CDR1 WSHSY and CDR2 SAAADI. V was cut by 3 bases and J by 4 bases, with 10 bases left in between. CDR3 DNA: TGCGCCAGCAGTGAAAACAGGCTTAATCAGCCCCAGCATTTT. This codes for CASSENRLNQPQHF.

V is TRBV5-5 and J is TRBJ2-7; perhaps TRBD1 as D (6 bases). The germline V gene has CDR1 SGHKS and CDR2 YYEKEE (reference sequence). V lost 5 bases and J lost 0, with 9 bases in between. This CDR3 spans 13 amino acids. CDR3 coding DNA: TGTGCCAGCAGGGCGACAGGCTCCTACGAGCAGTACTTC. Translation: CASRATGSYEQYF.

This chain connects TRBV6-4 to TRBJ2-1; 10 bases are shared with TRBD2. Trimming took 4 bases from V and 8 from J; bases not matched to a gene: 14. This CDR3 is 17 amino acids long. CDR1 and CDR2 from the germline V gene are MRHNA and SNTAGT. As DNA, the CDR3 is TGTGCCAGCAGTGCCCAATTTACACTAGCGGGACCATATGAGCAGTTCTTC. This encodes CASSAQFTLAGPYEQFF.

This clone has just a few counts. The CDR3: CASTLQSGGSTNEKLFF. The DNA of the CDR3 is TGTGCCAGTACCTTACAGTCCGGAGGATCTACTAATGAAAAACTGTTTTTT. The chain carries TRBV19 and TRBJ1-4; the D is unclear. V lost 7 bases to trimming and J lost 2 bases, with 20 bases between them. Looked up from germline, CDR1 is LNHDA and CDR2 is SQIVND (reference sequence). The CDR3 runs to 17 residues.

This clone was seen only a few times. V is TRBV7-8 and J is TRBJ2-1, with TRBD2 matching 9 bases. The CDR3 runs to 16 residues. Trimming cost V 5 bases and J 7 bases; bases outside gene matches: 12. Per germline, CDR1 SGHVS and CDR2 FQNEAQ. This CDR3 is CASSEIAGAFFNEQFF. The DNA of the CDR3 is TGTGCCAGCAGCGAGATAGCGGGAGCATTTTTTAATGAGCAGTTCTTC.

The rearrangement joins TRBV5-1 to TRBJ2-6; the match to TRBD1 covers 7 bases. CDR1 is SGHRS and CDR2 is YFSETQ in the germline V gene. With V trimmed by 3 bases and J by 0 bases, 9 bases remained unmatched. The CDR3 consists of 18 residues. DNA for the CDR3: TGCGCCAGCAGCTACCGACCGGGACAGTACTCTGGGGCCAACGTCCTGACTTTC. Translated, it gives CASSYRPGQYSGANVLTF.

The chain employs TRBV21-1 and TRBJ2-7. TRBV21-1 counts as a pseudogene. The CDR3 is 15 residues long. The CDR3 loop is CASSKLVGNSYEQYF. CDR3 bases: TGTGCCAGCAGCAAGTTAGTGGGGAACTCCTACGAGCAGTACTTC.

In DNA, the CDR3 is TGTGCCAGCTCACCCGAAATCTACAGGGGGAAAGCTTTCTTT. This encodes CASSPEIYRGKAFF. J is TRBJ1-1 and V is TRBV18; TRBD1 aligns across 8 bases. V lost 3 bases to trimming and J lost 9 bases; unmatched junction nucleotides: 9. The CDR3 totals 14 residues. The germline V gene encodes CDR1 KGHSH and CDR2 LQKENI.

On this clone itself: At one end the junction does not follow the germline gene, possibly because of a read error. The chain has TRBV7-7 and TRBJ2-7; the match to TRBD1 covers 10 bases. Germline assignment: CDR1 SSHAT and CDR2 FNYEAQ (reference sequence). The CDR3 spans 14 residues. CDR3 sequence (DNA): TGTGCTAGCAGCTTAGGGACAGGGGTTTACGAGCAGTACTTC. Translating it yields CASSLGTGVYEQYF.

The rearrangement uses TRBV5-1 and TRBJ2-3; D unclear. Germline CDR1 and CDR2: SGHRS and YFSETQ. The ends were cut back, 4 bases at V and 2 bases at J, with 11 bases in the middle. The CDR3 spans 14 residues. DNA for the CDR3: TGCGCCAGCAGCCCCTACGGACCCACAGATACGCAGTATTTT. Translating it yields CASSPYGPTDTQYF.

The J gene is TRBJ2-1, the V gene TRBV7-2, with 8 bases matching TRBD2. CDR1 and CDR2 (germline): SGHTA, FQGNSA. The junction had 7 bases not matched to a gene; V was cut back by 6 bases and J by 0 bases. The CDR3 runs to 16 residues. As DNA, the CDR3 is TGTGCCAGCAGGGCTAGCGGGCCCAGCTCCTACAATGAGCAGTTCTTC. Residues: CASRASGPSSYNEQFF. The variable domain in full, completed from reference TRBV7-2 and TRBJ2-1, reads GAGVSQSPSNKVTEKGKDVELRCDPISGHTALYWYRQSLGQGLEFLIYFQGNSAPDKSGLPSDRFSAERTGGSVSTLTIQRTQQEDSAVYLCASRASGPSSYNEQFFGPGTRLTVL.